The sample holds many counts of the clone carrying this TCR beta chain. Its antigen is as yet unknown. Preparation of the TCRbeta library was carried out with unique molecular identifiers. A single record per CDR3 protein comes from TCRdb applying MiXCR to the PCR reads. The profile shows around 440,000 distinct CDR3 sequences, 8% to 11% of them singletons. The data derive from a study of T-cell reconstitution after alpha-beta-depleted transplantation in children. Germline CDR1 DFQATT, CDR2 SNEGSKA (reference sequence). This CDR3 is 13 amino acids long. V shed 7 bases and J shed 1 base, with 11 bases lying between them. Study outcomes and limitations: From newly produced T cells came most of the T-cell counts and diversity one year after transplant. Some patients owed their high day-60 TCRbeta diversity to surviving recipient T cells and thymic progenitors.

The chain couples TRBV20-1 to TRBJ1-5; TRBD1 might be the D (6 bases). Sequenced material: PBMCs, taken before TCRalphabeta/CD19-depleted stem cell transplant. The source of this sequence is a child between 2 and 9 years old with inherited bone marrow failure, due to receive a stem cell transplant. The CDR3 sequence is CSVSRGSNQPQHF. The CDR3 DNA follows: TGCAGTGTTAGTAGGGGGAGCAATCAGCCCCAGCATTTT.